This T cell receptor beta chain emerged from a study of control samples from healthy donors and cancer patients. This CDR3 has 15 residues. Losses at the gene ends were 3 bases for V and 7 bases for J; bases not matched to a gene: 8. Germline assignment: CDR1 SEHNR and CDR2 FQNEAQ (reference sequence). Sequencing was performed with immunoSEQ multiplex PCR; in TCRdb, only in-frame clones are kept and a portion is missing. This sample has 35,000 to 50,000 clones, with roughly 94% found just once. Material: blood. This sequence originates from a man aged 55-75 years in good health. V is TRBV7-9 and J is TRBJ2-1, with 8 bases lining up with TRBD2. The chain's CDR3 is CASSFSTSGRNEQFF. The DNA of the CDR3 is TGTGCCAGCAGCTTTAGCACTAGCGGCCGAAATGAGCAGTTCTTC.